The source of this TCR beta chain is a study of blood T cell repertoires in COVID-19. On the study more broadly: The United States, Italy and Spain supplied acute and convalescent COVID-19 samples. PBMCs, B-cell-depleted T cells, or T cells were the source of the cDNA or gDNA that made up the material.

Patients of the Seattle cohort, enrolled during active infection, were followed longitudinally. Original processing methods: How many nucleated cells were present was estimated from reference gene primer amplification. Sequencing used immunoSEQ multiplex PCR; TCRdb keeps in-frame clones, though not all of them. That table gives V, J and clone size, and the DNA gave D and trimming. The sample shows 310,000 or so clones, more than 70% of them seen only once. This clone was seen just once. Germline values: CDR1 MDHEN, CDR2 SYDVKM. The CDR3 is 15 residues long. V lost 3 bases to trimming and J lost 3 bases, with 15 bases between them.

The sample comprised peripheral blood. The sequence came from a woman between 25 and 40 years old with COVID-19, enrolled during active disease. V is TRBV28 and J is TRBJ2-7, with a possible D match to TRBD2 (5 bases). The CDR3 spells CASSFLRAQYYEQYF. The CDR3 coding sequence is TGTGCCAGCAGTTTCTTGAGGGCCCAGTACTACGAGCAGTACTTC.